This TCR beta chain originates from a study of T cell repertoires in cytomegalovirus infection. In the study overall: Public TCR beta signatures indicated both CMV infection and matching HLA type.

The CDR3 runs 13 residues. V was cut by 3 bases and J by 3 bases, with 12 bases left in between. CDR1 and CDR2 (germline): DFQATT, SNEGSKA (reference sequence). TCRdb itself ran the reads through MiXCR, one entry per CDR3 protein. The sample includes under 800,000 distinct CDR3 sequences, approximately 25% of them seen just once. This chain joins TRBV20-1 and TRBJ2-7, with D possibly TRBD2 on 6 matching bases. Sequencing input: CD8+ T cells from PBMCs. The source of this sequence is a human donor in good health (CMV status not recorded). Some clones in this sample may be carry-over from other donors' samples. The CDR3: CSARLSGFYEQYF. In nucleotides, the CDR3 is TGCAGTGCTAGGCTTAGCGGATTCTACGAGCAGTACTTC.